This T cell receptor beta chain came from a study of T cells expressing NK-cell markers. Overall study results and limits: The share of CD8+ T cells held by dominant NKG2C+ clonotypes was about 1.0-7.5% in several donors.

TCRdb re-called the 5' RACE reads and shows each CDR3 protein once, DNA omitted. This sample contains some 390,000 distinct CDR3 sequences. In germline, CDR1 is SEHNR, CDR2 FQNEAQ (reference sequence). The CDR3 covers 14 residues. Worth noting for this clonotype: Antigen specificity is unknown.

Specimen: blood T cells: a sorted CD56 or NKG2C T cell subset, CD4+ or CD8+ T cells, or bulk PBMC T cells (not recorded which). V is TRBV7-9 and J is TRBJ1-2. The receptor comes from a woman between 50 and 59 years old in good health. CDR3 sequence: CASRLSGKNYGYTF. Full variable domain (rest looked up from reference TRBV7-9 and TRBJ1-2): DTGVSQNPRHKITKRGQNVTFRCDPISEHNRLYWYRQTLGQGPEFLTYFQNEAQLEKSRLLSDRFSAERPKGSFSTLEIQRTEQGDSAMYLCASRLSGKNYGYTFGSGTRLTVV.